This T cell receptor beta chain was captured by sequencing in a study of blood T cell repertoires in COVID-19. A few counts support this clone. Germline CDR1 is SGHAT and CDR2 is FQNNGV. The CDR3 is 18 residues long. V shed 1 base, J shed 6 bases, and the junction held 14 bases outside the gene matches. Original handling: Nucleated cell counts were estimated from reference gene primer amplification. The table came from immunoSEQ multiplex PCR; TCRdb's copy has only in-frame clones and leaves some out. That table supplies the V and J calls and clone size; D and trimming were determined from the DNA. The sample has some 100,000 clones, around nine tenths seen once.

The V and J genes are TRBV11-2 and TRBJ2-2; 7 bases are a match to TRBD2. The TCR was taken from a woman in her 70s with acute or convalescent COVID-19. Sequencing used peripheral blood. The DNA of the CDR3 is TGTGCCAGCAGCTTAGCGGGATTCGAGGGAGGGCTCGCCGGGGAGCTGTTTTTT. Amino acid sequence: CASSLAGFEGGLAGELFF.